Listed below are T cell receptor beta chains from one sample, sequenced in a study of T cell changes during pregnancy in multiple sclerosis. Libraries were prepared by immunoSEQ multiplex PCR; TCRdb keeps only in-frame clonotypes and omits some of them. In the table there are about 39,000 clones, 92% of which are singletons. Sample: CD8+ T cells from peripheral blood mononuclear cells, taken before pregnancy. The receptor source for this set is a female donor with multiple sclerosis, enrolled in a pregnancy study. The CDR3 runs from the conserved cysteine through the conserved F or W. D genes are given only for firm matches. Size tells how often a clone was seen (once, few, many) or the class of an expanded clone, and some rows leave it out.

clone size: -; V gene: TRBV4-1; CDR3 length: 17; D gene: TRBD2; J gene: TRBJ2-1; CDR3 protein: CASSQGLAGAQNNEQFF; CDR3 DNA: TGCGCCAGCAGCCAAGGACTAGCGGGAGCTCAGAACAATGAGCAGTTCTTC
clone size: -; V gene: TRBV27; CDR3 length: 15; D gene: TRBD1; J gene: TRBJ1-5; CDR3 protein: CASSYRDRGNQPQHF; CDR3 DNA: TGTGCCAGCAGTTACAGGGACAGGGGCAATCAGCCCCAGCATTTT
clone size: -; V gene: TRBV7-9; CDR3 length: 17; D gene: TRBD2; J gene: TRBJ2-5; CDR3 protein: CASSLAQASGDGETQYF; CDR3 DNA: TGTGCCAGCAGCTTAGCGCAGGCTAGCGGGGACGGGGAGACCCAGTACTTC
clone size: -; V gene: TRBV7-9; CDR3 length: 15; D gene: -; J gene: TRBJ1-6; CDR3 protein: CASSLGRERGSPLHF; CDR3 DNA: TGTGCCAGCAGCTTAGGAAGGGAAAGGGGTTCACCCCTCCACTTT
clone size: -; V gene: TRBV18; CDR3 length: 12; D gene: -; J gene: TRBJ2-7; CDR3 protein: CASSSLSYEQYF; CDR3 DNA: TGTGCCAGCTCATCTCTTTCCTACGAGCAGTACTTC
clone size: -; V gene: TRBV27; CDR3 length: 13; D gene: -; J gene: TRBJ1-1; CDR3 protein: CASSLSARTEAFF; CDR3 DNA: TGTGCCAGCAGTTTATCGGCGCGGACTGAAGCTTTCTTT
clone size: -; V gene: TRBV27; CDR3 length: 15; D gene: TRBD1; J gene: TRBJ2-3; CDR3 protein: CASSLRDRETDTQYF; CDR3 DNA: TGTGCCAGCAGTCTACGGGACAGGGAGACAGATACGCAGTATTTT
clone size: few; V gene: TRBV27; CDR3 length: 13; D gene: -; J gene: TRBJ1-1; CDR3 protein: CASSSRVNTEAFF; CDR3 DNA: TGTGCCAGCAGTTCGCGGGTGAACACTGAAGCTTTCTTT
clone size: -; V gene: TRBV7-9; CDR3 length: 14; D gene: TRBD1; J gene: TRBJ2-1; CDR3 protein: CASSLGDRVDEQFF; CDR3 DNA: TGTGCCAGCAGCCTAGGGGACAGGGTTGATGAGCAGTTCTTC
clone size: -; V gene: TRBV18; CDR3 length: 14; D gene: -; J gene: TRBJ1-5; CDR3 protein: CASSPEPGGQPQHF; CDR3 DNA: TGTGCCAGCTCACCCGAACCGGGGGGACAGCCCCAGCATTTT
clone size: -; V gene: TRBV6-1; CDR3 length: 12; D gene: TRBD1; J gene: TRBJ1-1; CDR3 protein: CASPYRGTEAFF; CDR3 DNA: TGTGCCAGCCCCTACAGGGGTACTGAAGCTTTCTTT
clone size: -; V gene: TRBV28; CDR3 length: 17; D gene: TRBD1; J gene: TRBJ2-2; CDR3 protein: CASGRRQGIMRTGELFF; CDR3 DNA: TGTGCCAGCGGCCGACGACAGGGGATAATGAGGACCGGGGAGCTGTTTTTT
clone size: -; V gene: TRBV6-1; CDR3 length: 15; D gene: -; J gene: TRBJ1-3; CDR3 protein: CASSGLQYSGNTIYF; CDR3 DNA: TGTGCCAGCAGTGGACTACAGTACTCAGGAAACACCATATATTTT
clone size: -; V gene: TRBV27; CDR3 length: 13; D gene: -; J gene: TRBJ2-7; CDR3 protein: CASSRHDSYEQYF; CDR3 DNA: TGTGCCAGCAGTAGACATGATTCCTACGAGCAGTACTTC
clone size: -; V gene: TRBV9; CDR3 length: 14; D gene: -; J gene: TRBJ1-2; CDR3 protein: CASSVEQQGLGYTF; CDR3 DNA: TGTGCCAGCAGCGTAGAGCAACAGGGCCTCGGCTACACCTTC
clone size: -; V gene: TRBV5-6; CDR3 length: 17; D gene: TRBD2; J gene: TRBJ2-7; CDR3 protein: CVSSLEFGSGSIREQYF; CDR3 DNA: TGTGTCAGCAGCTTGGAATTCGGTAGCGGGAGCATACGCGAGCAGTACTTC
clone size: -; V gene: TRBV2; CDR3 length: 15; D gene: -; J gene: TRBJ2-3; CDR3 protein: CASAGVGLRADTQYF; CDR3 DNA: TGTGCCTCCGCCGGGGTGGGACTGAGAGCAGATACGCAGTATTTT
clone size: -; V gene: TRBV27; CDR3 length: 17; D gene: -; J gene: TRBJ1-5; CDR3 protein: CASSLFSSRGHSQPQHF; CDR3 DNA: TGTGCCAGCAGTTTATTCAGTTCCAGGGGTCATAGTCAGCCCCAGCATTTT
clone size: -; V gene: TRBV15; CDR3 length: 16; D gene: -; J gene: TRBJ2-1; CDR3 protein: CATSRGRPGPRNEQFF; CDR3 DNA: TGTGCCACCAGCAGGGGCCGGCCAGGGCCAAGGAATGAGCAGTTCTTC
clone size: -; V gene: TRBV27; CDR3 length: 17; D gene: TRBD2; J gene: TRBJ2-3; CDR3 protein: CASSPPGPSGRTDTQYF; CDR3 DNA: TGTGCCAGCAGTCCACCGGGGCCAAGCGGGAGGACAGATACGCAGTATTTT
clone size: -; V gene: TRBV27; CDR3 length: 18; D gene: TRBD1; J gene: TRBJ1-1; CDR3 protein: CASSLSIGQGGVGTEAFF; CDR3 DNA: TGTGCCAGCAGTTTATCGATTGGACAGGGGGGAGTGGGCACTGAAGCTTTCTTT
clone size: -; V gene: TRBV7-6; CDR3 length: 16; D gene: -; J gene: TRBJ2-1; CDR3 protein: CASSLELTPPTMMQFF; CDR3 DNA: TGTGCCAGCAGCCTGGAACTAACCCCACCTACAATGATGCAGTTCTTC
clone size: few; V gene: TRBV9; CDR3 length: 15; D gene: TRBD1; J gene: TRBJ2-1; CDR3 protein: CASSVDTGGANEQFF; CDR3 DNA: TGTGCCAGCAGCGTAGACACAGGGGGCGCGAATGAGCAGTTCTTC
clone size: -; V gene: TRBV30; CDR3 length: 11; D gene: -; J gene: TRBJ2-1; CDR3 protein: CSGSGYNEQFF; CDR3 DNA: TGCTCGGGATCAGGTTACAATGAGCAGTTCTTC
clone size: -; V gene: TRBV7-9; CDR3 length: 13; D gene: -; J gene: TRBJ1-2; CDR3 protein: CASTPGGGYGYTF; CDR3 DNA: TGTGCCAGCACCCCGGGAGGTGGCTATGGCTACACCTTC
clone size: -; V gene: TRBV27; CDR3 length: 13; D gene: -; J gene: TRBJ1-2; CDR3 protein: CASSAGLLGGYTF; CDR3 DNA: TGTGCCAGCAGCGCGGGACTTTTAGGGGGCTACACCTTC
clone size: -; V gene: TRBV7-6; CDR3 length: 16; D gene: TRBD2; J gene: TRBJ2-7; CDR3 protein: CASSYQFSGAFYEQYF; CDR3 DNA: TGTGCCAGCAGCTACCAATTTAGCGGGGCATTCTACGAGCAGTACTTC
clone size: -; V gene: TRBV7-9; CDR3 length: 19; D gene: -; J gene: TRBJ2-6; CDR3 protein: CASSSIKKDSGSGANVLTF; CDR3 DNA: TGTGCCAGCAGCAGCATCAAGAAGGACAGTGGTTCTGGGGCCAACGTCCTGACTTTC
clone size: -; V gene: TRBV9; CDR3 length: 15; D gene: -; J gene: TRBJ2-7; CDR3 protein: CASSVGGTSSDERYF; CDR3 DNA: TGTGCCAGCAGCGTAGGGGGGACTTCATCCGACGAGCGGTACTTC
clone size: -; V gene: TRBV9; CDR3 length: 14; D gene: -; J gene: TRBJ1-6; CDR3 protein: CASSVASGNSPLHF; CDR3 DNA: TGTGCCAGCAGCGTAGCTTCGGGGAATTCACCCCTCCACTTT
clone size: -; V gene: TRBV7-9; CDR3 length: 14; D gene: -; J gene: TRBJ1-3; CDR3 protein: CASSISRAGNTIYF; CDR3 DNA: TGTGCCAGCAGCATAAGCCGGGCTGGAAACACCATATATTTT
clone size: -; V gene: TRBV7-9; CDR3 length: 15; D gene: TRBD2; J gene: TRBJ2-7; CDR3 protein: CASSGTSGRAYEQYF; CDR3 DNA: TGTGCCAGCAGCGGGACTAGCGGGAGGGCCTACGAGCAGTACTTC
clone size: -; V gene: TRBV6-1; CDR3 length: 15; D gene: TRBD1; J gene: TRBJ2-7; CDR3 protein: CASSERDRPSYEQYF; CDR3 DNA: TGTGCCAGCAGTGAAAGGGACAGGCCCTCCTACGAGCAGTACTTC
clone size: once; V gene: TRBV12-5; CDR3 length: 15; D gene: TRBD1; J gene: TRBJ2-7; CDR3 protein: CASGYSGQGYYEQYF; CDR3 DNA: TGTGCTAGTGGTTACTCGGGACAGGGATACTACGAGCAGTACTTC
clone size: -; V gene: TRBV6-5; CDR3 length: 15; D gene: -; J gene: TRBJ1-5; CDR3 protein: CASSYYGQISQPQHF; CDR3 DNA: TGTGCCAGCAGTTACTACGGACAGATTAGCCAGCCCCAGCATTTT
clone size: -; V gene: TRBV27; CDR3 length: 14; D gene: TRBD1; J gene: TRBJ2-7; CDR3 protein: CASSFRGSAYEQYF; CDR3 DNA: TGTGCCAGCAGTTTCAGGGGGTCAGCCTACGAGCAGTACTTC
clone size: few; V gene: TRBV19; CDR3 length: 15; D gene: TRBD1; J gene: TRBJ1-1; CDR3 protein: CASSWPGTGETEAFF; CDR3 DNA: TGTGCCAGTAGTTGGCCCGGGACAGGGGAAACTGAAGCTTTCTTT
clone size: -; V gene: TRBV6-1; CDR3 length: 14; D gene: TRBD1; J gene: TRBJ1-1; CDR3 protein: CASSGQGKNTEAFF; CDR3 DNA: TGTGCCAGCAGTGGACAGGGAAAGAACACTGAAGCTTTCTTT
clone size: -; V gene: TRBV7-9; CDR3 length: 14; D gene: -; J gene: TRBJ2-7; CDR3 protein: CASSSDRSSYEQYF; CDR3 DNA: TGTGCCAGCAGCTCCGACAGGAGCTCCTACGAGCAGTACTTC
clone size: -; V gene: TRBV27; CDR3 length: 16; D gene: TRBD1; J gene: TRBJ2-7; CDR3 protein: CASSHDRDRGLSEQYF; CDR3 DNA: TGTGCCAGCTCCCACGACCGGGACAGGGGGCTCAGTGAGCAGTACTTC
clone size: -; V gene: TRBV29-1; CDR3 length: 11; D gene: TRBD2; J gene: TRBJ2-5; CDR3 protein: CSVGGGETQYF; CDR3 DNA: TGCAGCGTTGGGGGGGGAGAGACCCAGTACTTC
clone size: -; V gene: TRBV7-9; CDR3 length: 19; D gene: TRBD1; J gene: TRBJ2-2; CDR3 protein: CASSSPLTGGRTNTGELFF; CDR3 DNA: TGTGCCAGCAGCTCCCCTTTAACAGGGGGGCGGACGAACACCGGGGAGCTGTTTTTT
clone size: -; V gene: TRBV10-3; CDR3 length: 16; D gene: TRBD1; J gene: TRBJ1-6; CDR3 protein: CAISESVTGSNSPLHF; CDR3 DNA: TGTGCCATCAGTGAGTCTGTGACAGGGAGTAATTCACCCCTCCACTTT
clone size: once; V gene: TRBV6-7; CDR3 length: 13; D gene: -; J gene: TRBJ1-2; CDR3 protein: CASSDQVNYGYTF; CDR3 DNA: TGTGCCAGCAGTGATCAGGTCAACTATGGCTACACCTTC
clone size: -; V gene: TRBV4-1; CDR3 length: 15; D gene: TRBD1; J gene: TRBJ1-4; CDR3 protein: CASSPPGTGVEKLFF; CDR3 DNA: TGCGCCAGCAGCCCACCGGGGACAGGGGTTGAAAAACTGTTTTTT
clone size: -; V gene: TRBV7-2; CDR3 length: 15; D gene: -; J gene: TRBJ2-1; CDR3 protein: CASSSRHRSYNEQFF; CDR3 DNA: TGTGCCAGCAGCTCCCGACACCGTTCCTACAATGAGCAGTTCTTC
clone size: once; V gene: TRBV7-6; CDR3 length: 16; D gene: TRBD1; J gene: TRBJ2-3; CDR3 protein: CASSPAAGGRRDTQYF; CDR3 DNA: TGTGCCAGCAGCCCCGCCGCAGGGGGCAGAAGGGATACGCAGTATTTT
clone size: -; V gene: TRBV13; CDR3 length: 14; D gene: -; J gene: TRBJ2-1; CDR3 protein: CASSLRAGINEQFF; CDR3 DNA: TGTGCCAGCAGCTTAAGAGCGGGTATCAATGAGCAGTTCTTC
clone size: -; V gene: TRBV7-3; CDR3 length: 14; D gene: TRBD2; J gene: TRBJ2-5; CDR3 protein: CASSLTLAEGTQYF; CDR3 DNA: TGTGCCAGCAGCTTAACACTAGCGGAGGGGACCCAGTACTTC
clone size: once; V gene: TRBV30; CDR3 length: 13; D gene: -; J gene: TRBJ2-7; CDR3 protein: CAWSVDTSYEQYF; CDR3 DNA: TGTGCCTGGAGTGTAGACACCTCCTACGAGCAGTACTTC
clone size: once; V gene: TRBV6-6; CDR3 length: 9; D gene: -; J gene: TRBJ1-2; CDR3 protein: CALNYGYTF; CDR3 DNA: TGTGCCCTTAACTATGGCTACACCTTC
clone size: -; V gene: TRBV4-1; CDR3 length: 15; D gene: -; J gene: TRBJ1-6; CDR3 protein: CASRVAASYNSPLHF; CDR3 DNA: TGCGCCAGCAGGGTGGCGGCCTCCTATAATTCACCCCTCCACTTT
clone size: -; V gene: TRBV27; CDR3 length: 15; D gene: -; J gene: TRBJ1-2; CDR3 protein: CASSFSRGPNYGYTF; CDR3 DNA: TGTGCCAGCAGTTTTTCCAGGGGTCCTAACTATGGCTACACCTTC
clone size: -; V gene: TRBV4-1; CDR3 length: 18; D gene: TRBD2; J gene: TRBJ2-7; CDR3 protein: CASSQVPLAGGLKGEQYF; CDR3 DNA: TGCGCCAGCAGCCAAGTTCCTCTAGCGGGGGGGCTGAAGGGCGAGCAGTACTTC
clone size: -; V gene: TRBV5-4; CDR3 length: 14; D gene: -; J gene: TRBJ2-7; CDR3 protein: CASSFGKGLGEQYF; CDR3 DNA: TGTGCCAGCAGCTTTGGGAAGGGGCTCGGGGAGCAGTACTTC